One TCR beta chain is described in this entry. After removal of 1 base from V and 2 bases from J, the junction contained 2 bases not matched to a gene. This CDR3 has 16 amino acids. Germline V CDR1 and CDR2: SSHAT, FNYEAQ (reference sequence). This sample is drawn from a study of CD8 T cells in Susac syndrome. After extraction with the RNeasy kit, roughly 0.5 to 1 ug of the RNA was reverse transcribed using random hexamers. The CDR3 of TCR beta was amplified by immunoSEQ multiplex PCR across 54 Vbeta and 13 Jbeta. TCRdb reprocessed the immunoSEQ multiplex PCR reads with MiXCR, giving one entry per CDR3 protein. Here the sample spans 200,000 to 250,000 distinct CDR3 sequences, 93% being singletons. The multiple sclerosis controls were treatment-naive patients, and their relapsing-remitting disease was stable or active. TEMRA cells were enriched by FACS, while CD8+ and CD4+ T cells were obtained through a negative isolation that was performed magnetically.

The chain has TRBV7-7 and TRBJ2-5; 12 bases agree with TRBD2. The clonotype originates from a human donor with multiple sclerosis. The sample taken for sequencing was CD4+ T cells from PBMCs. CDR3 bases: TGTGCCAGCAGCTTAGGGACTAGCGGGGTTCAAGAGACCCAGTACTTC. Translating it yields CASSLGTSGVQETQYF. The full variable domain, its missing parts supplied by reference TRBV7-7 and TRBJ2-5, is GAGVSQSPRYKVTKRGQDVTLRCDPISSHATLYWYQQALGQGPEFLTYFNYEAQPDKSGLPSDRFSAERPEGSISTLTIQRTEQRDSAMYRCASSLGTSGVQETQYFGPGTRLLVL.